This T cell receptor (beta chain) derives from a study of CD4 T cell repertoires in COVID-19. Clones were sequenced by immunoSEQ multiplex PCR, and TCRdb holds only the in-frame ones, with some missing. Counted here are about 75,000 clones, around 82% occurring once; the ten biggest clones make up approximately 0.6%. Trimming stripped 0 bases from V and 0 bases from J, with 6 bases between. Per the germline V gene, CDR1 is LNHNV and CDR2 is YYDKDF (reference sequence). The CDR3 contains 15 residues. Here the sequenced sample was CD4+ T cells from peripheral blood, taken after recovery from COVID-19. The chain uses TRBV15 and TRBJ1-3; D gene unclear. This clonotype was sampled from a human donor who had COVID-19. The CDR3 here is CATSRDRHSGNTIYF. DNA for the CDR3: TGTGCCACCAGCAGAGATCGGCACTCTGGAAACACCATATATTTT.